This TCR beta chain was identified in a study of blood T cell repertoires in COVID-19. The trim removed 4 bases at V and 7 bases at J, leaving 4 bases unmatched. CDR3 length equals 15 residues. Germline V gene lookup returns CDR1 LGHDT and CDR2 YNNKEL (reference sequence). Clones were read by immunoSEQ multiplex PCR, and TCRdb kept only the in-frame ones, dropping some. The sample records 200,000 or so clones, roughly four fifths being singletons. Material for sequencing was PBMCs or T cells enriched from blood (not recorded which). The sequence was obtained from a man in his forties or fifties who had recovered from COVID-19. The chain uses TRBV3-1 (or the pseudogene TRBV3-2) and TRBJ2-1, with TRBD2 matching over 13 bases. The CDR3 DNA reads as TGTGCCAGCAGCCTCATGACTAGCGGGGGGAATGAGCAGTTCTTC. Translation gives CASSLMTSGGNEQFF.